The T cell receptor beta chain under discussion was sequenced for a study of T cell repertoires in cytomegalovirus infection. For the study at large: Both a matching HLA type and CMV infection were indicated by public TCR beta signatures. Study-wide results and caveats: The ex vivo response was dominated by HLA-C-restricted CMV-specific TCR beta clonotypes. The cumulative frequency of public TCR beta families identified carriers of CMV plus the relevant HLA.

The CDR3 length is 19 residues. The germline V and J ends were trimmed by 5 bases and 7 bases, with 30 bases remaining between them. CDR1 is SQVTM and CDR2 is ANQGSEA in the germline V gene. As for this clonotype: Its specificity is not known.

Each CDR3 protein is one row after TCRdb ran MiXCR on the reads. The table has approximately 400,000 distinct CDR3 sequences, roughly 30% seen once. This receptor was identified in a human donor in good health (CMV status not recorded). Some clones in this sample may be carry-over from other donors' samples. The chain uses TRBV29-1 and TRBJ1-6, with a tentative D call TRBD1 (5 bases). Sequencing was carried out using PBMCs. The CDR3 here is CSVQTAFGDAFWGNSPLHF. The CDR3 bases are TGCAGCGTTCAGACGGCCTTCGGGGACGCTTTTTGGGGAAATTCACCCCTCCACTTT.